The 2 T cell receptor beta chains presented below share a single source sample, sequenced in a study of cytomegalovirus exposure and HLA in healthy donors listed by TCRdb under 2017. The method behind the library was the immunoSEQ multiplex PCR assay. For the multiplex PCR, a mixture combining 60 forward primers for TCR Vbeta segments and 13 reverse primers for TCR Jbeta segments was used. The table comes from immuneACCESS by way of TCRdb, which keeps in-frame sequences with V and J called. Part of the clones is missing from these tables; in studies checked, under half for an unresolved V gene and the rest for unknown reasons. This sample lists 150,000 to 200,000 clones; over 70% were detected once. The top ten clones comprise around 1.5% of the sample. Sequencing used PBMCs. The source of these receptors is a woman under 40 in good health and CMV-seropositive.

The CDR3 sequence is CASSLGDSREKLFF. The CDR3 region has the DNA TGTGCCAGCAGCTTAGGGGACAGCAGGGAAAAACTGTTTTTT. This sequence joins TRBV7-2 and TRBJ1-4, with 7 bases matching TRBD1. Germline V gene data show CDR1 as SGHTA and CDR2 as FQGNSA. V was clipped by 1 base and J by 8 bases; unmatched bases: 4. This CDR3 comprises 14 residues.

The chain joins TRBV7-9 to TRBJ2-3; TRBD2 might be the D (5 bases). The CDR3 sequence is 16 residues long. V lost 4 bases and J lost 2, with 16 bases in between. Germline V lookup: CDR1 SEHNR, CDR2 FQNEAQ (reference sequence). CDR3 amino acids: CASSSLTSLPTDTQYF. The CDR3 bases are TGTGCCAGCAGCTCCCTAACTAGTCTGCCCACAGATACGCAGTATTTT.